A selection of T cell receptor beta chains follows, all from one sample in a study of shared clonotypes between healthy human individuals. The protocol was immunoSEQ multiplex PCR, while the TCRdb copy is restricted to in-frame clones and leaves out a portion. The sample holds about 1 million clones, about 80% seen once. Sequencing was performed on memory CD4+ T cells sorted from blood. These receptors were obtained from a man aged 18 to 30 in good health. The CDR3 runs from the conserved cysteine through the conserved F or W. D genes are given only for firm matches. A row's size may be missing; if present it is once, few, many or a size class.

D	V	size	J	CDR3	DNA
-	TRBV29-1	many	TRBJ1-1	CSVVTASEAFF	TGCAGCGTAGTCACAGCGTCAGAAGCTTTCTTT
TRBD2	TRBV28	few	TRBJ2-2	CASSPGGDTGELFF	TGTGCCAGCAGTCCGGGGGGAGACACCGGGGAGCTGTTTTTT
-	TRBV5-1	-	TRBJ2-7	CASSLVVNSYEQYF	TGCGCCAGCAGCTTGGTGGTTAATTCCTACGAGCAGTACTTC
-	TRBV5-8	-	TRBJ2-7	CASRQRRGNYEQYF	TGTGCCAGCAGACAGAGGCGGGGAAACTACGAGCAGTACTTC
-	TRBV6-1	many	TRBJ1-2	CASSEGPYGYTF	TGTGCCAGCAGTGAAGGGCCCTACGGCTACACCTTC
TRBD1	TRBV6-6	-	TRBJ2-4	CASSRDRDRNIQYF	TGTGCCAGCAGTCGGGACAGAGACAGAAACATTCAGTACTTC
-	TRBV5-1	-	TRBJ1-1	CASSLGGSTEAFF	TGCGCCAGCAGCTTAGGAGGCAGCACTGAAGCTTTCTTT
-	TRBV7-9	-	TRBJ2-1	CASSASSNEQFF	TGTGCCAGCAGCGCTTCTAGCAATGAGCAGTTCTTC
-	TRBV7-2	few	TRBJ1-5	CASSLDWGSNQPQHF	TGTGCCAGCAGCTTAGATTGGGGTAGCAATCAGCCCCAGCATTTT
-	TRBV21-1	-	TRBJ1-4	CASSKGRQGAQEKLFF	TGTGCCAGCAGCAAAGGTAGACAGGGGGCGCAGGAAAAACTGTTTTTT
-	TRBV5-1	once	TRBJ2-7	CASSSGTPRGYEQYF	TGCGCCAGCAGCTCCGGGACACCCCGCGGTTACGAGCAGTACTTC
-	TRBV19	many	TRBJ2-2	CASSPGLAKVPGELFF	TGTGCCAGTAGCCCGGGCCTAGCGAAGGTTCCCGGGGAGCTGTTTTTT